The table lists the clone carrying this T cell receptor (beta chain) with a few counts. The antigen is undetermined. Other DNA sequences in this sample translate to the same CDR3. Germline V gives CDR1 SGHVS, CDR2 FNYEAQ. J lost 4 bases, V lost 1 base, and 3 bases had no gene match. The CDR3 has 15 amino acids. These data are taken from a study of cytomegalovirus exposure and HLA in healthy donors. Broader study findings: What a later analysis reportedly showed was that an Asian-associated ancestry cluster had fewer N-insertions than the approximately 700-donor mean.

The PCR employed 60 Vbeta primers together with 13 Jbeta primers. Assay used: immunoSEQ multiplex PCR; TCRdb lists only in-frame clones, some missing. The sample records 150,000 to 200,000 clones, approximately 80% being singletons. Material: PBMCs. The clonotype was recovered from a boy between 10 and 17 years old in good health and CMV-seronegative. This chain links TRBV7-6 with TRBJ1-4; 7 positions agree with TRBD1. In DNA form, the CDR3 reads TGTGCCAGCAGCTTAGGGGGACAGAATAATGAAAAACTGTTTTTT. Protein product: CASSLGGQNNEKLFF.